The T cell receptor beta chain under discussion was sequenced for a study of OX40 agonist ivuxolimab in advanced cancers. On the study more broadly: Enrollees could have had prior anti-PD-1, anti-PD-L1 or anti-CTLA-4 therapy, which 35% to 40% had received.

CDR1 is ENHRY and CDR2 is SYGVKD in the germline V gene. The CDR3 has 16 residues. V lost 6 bases and J lost 4, with 20 bases in between. With regard to this clone: The target antigen is unknown.

Using immunoSEQ multiplex PCR, the repertoire was profiled, and TCRdb retains in-frame clones only, with some absent. The data show 55,000 to 75,000 clones, approximately 86% seen once. Study-level points and caveats: What antigens the expanded peripheral T cells recognized was never established.

The chain joins TRBV10-3 to TRBJ2-3; a weak D match, TRBD2 (6 bases). Sequencing was performed on CD4+ or CD8+ T cells sorted from blood, taken in a trial of the OX40 agonist ivuxolimab. This clonotype was sampled from an adult with an advanced solid tumor such as melanoma, head and neck, liver or kidney cancer. The CDR3: CAISPLKGAGADTQYF. CDR3 coding DNA: TGTGCCATCAGCCCCCTAAAGGGAGCGGGCGCAGATACGCAGTATTTT.